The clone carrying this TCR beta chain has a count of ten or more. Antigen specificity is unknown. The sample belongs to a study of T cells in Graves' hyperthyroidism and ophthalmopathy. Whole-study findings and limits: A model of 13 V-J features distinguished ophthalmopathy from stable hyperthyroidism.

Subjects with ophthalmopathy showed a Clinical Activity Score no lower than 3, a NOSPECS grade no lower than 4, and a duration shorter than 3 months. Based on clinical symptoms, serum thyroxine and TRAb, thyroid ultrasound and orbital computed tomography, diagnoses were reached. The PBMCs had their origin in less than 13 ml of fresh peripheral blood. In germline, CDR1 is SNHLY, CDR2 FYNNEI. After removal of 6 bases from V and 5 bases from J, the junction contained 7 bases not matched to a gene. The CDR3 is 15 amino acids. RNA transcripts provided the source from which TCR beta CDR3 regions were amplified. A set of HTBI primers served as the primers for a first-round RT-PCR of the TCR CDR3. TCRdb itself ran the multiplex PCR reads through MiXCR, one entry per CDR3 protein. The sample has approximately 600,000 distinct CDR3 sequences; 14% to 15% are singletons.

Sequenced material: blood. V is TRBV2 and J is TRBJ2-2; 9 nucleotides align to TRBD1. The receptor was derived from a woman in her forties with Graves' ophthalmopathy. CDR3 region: CASRTGTGLTGELFF. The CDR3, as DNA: TGTGCCAGCAGGACCGGGACAGGGCTTACCGGGGAGCTGTTTTTT.